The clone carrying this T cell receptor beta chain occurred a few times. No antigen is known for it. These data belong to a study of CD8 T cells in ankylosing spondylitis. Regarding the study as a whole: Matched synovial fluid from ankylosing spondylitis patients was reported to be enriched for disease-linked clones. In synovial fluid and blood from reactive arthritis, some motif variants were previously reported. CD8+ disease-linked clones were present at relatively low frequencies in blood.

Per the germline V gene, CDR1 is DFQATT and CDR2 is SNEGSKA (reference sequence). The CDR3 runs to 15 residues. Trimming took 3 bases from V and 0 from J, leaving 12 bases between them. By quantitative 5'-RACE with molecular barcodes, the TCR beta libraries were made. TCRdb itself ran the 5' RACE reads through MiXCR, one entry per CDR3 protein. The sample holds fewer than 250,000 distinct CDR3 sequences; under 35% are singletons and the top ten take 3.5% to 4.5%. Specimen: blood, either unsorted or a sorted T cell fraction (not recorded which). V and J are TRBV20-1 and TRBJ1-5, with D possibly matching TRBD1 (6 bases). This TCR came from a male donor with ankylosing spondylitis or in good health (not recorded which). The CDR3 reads CSASATGISNQPQHF. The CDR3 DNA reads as TGCAGTGCTAGCGCTACAGGGATTAGCAATCAGCCCCAGCATTTT.